Below, 9 T cell receptor beta chains from the same sample are listed, as sequenced in a study of post-analysis software for immune sequencing data. Study findings and constraints: Several TRBV segments (TRBV5-6, TRBV5-1 and TRBV20-1 among them) occurred more frequently in patients than in controls.

Unique molecular identifiers had been added to the TCR beta cDNA libraries. TCRdb re-derived calls from the PCR reads in MiXCR, one entry per CDR3 protein. The table shows about 560,000 distinct CDR3 sequences, with 44% occurring only once. These receptors' targets are unknown. The sequencing sample was made of blood. These receptors originate from a girl between 5 and 17 years old with multiple sclerosis.

The chain combines TRBV4-2 with TRBJ1-2; the D is unclear. V was shortened by 5 bases and J by 8 bases, with 15 bases between the two germline ends. In germline, CDR1 is LGHNA, CDR2 YNFKEQ. The CDR3 contains 13 residues. The chain's CDR3 is CASSGAGLSGYTF. CDR3 DNA: TGTGCCAGCAGCGGTGCGGGGTTGAGCGGCTACACCTTC.

This chain uses TRBV20-1 with TRBJ1-2; a weak D match, TRBD1 (5 bases). CDR3 length: 14 residues. Trimming took 1 base from V and 4 from J, leaving 13 bases between them. Germline CDR1 DFQATT, CDR2 SNEGSKA (reference sequence). DNA for the CDR3: TGCAGTGCTAGAGGGGGGGAGGGGCCCTATGGCTACACCTTC. It yields the protein CSARGGEGPYGYTF.

This clonotype was seen only a few times. This chain uses TRBV7-6 with TRBJ1-2, with D possibly being TRBD1 (5 bases). Looked up from germline, CDR1 is SGHVS and CDR2 is FNYEAQ. V lost 0 bases and J lost 1, with 9 bases in between. CDR3 size: 15 residues. The CDR3 spells CASSLASTDNYGYTF. In nucleotides, the CDR3 is TGTGCCAGCAGCTTAGCTTCGACAGATAACTATGGCTACACCTTC. Full variable domain (rest looked up from reference TRBV7-6 and TRBJ1-2): GAGVSQSPRYKVTKRGQDVALRCDPISGHVSLYWYRQALGQGPEFLTYFNYEAQQDKSGLPNDRFSAERPEGSISTLTIQRTEQRDSAMYRCASSLASTDNYGYTFGSGTRLTVV.

The gene calls are TRBV24-1 and TRBJ2-1; TRBD2 matches 13 bases. CDR1 KGHDR and CDR2 SFDVKD come from the germline V gene. The trim removed 5 bases at V and 7 bases at J, leaving 7 bases unmatched. CDR3 length equals 16 residues. CDR3 in amino acids: CATSGGTSGNLNEQFF. CDR3 DNA: TGTGCCACCAGTGGGGGGACTAGCGGGAATCTGAATGAGCAGTTCTTC.

The chain carries TRBV7-3 and TRBJ1-5; 7 bases fit TRBD1. The CDR3 runs 14 residues. Losses at the gene ends were 0 bases for V and 6 bases for J; bases not matched to a gene: 2. CDR1 is SGHTA and CDR2 is FQGTGA in the germline V gene. The CDR3 DNA reads TGTGCCAGCAGCTTAACGGAGGGGGCTCAGCCCCAGCATTTT. Protein product: CASSLTEGAQPQHF.

The chain joins TRBV12-3 or TRBV12-4 to TRBJ2-3; TRBD2 matches at 8 bases. CDR3 length: 15 residues. Trimming took 7 bases from V and 4 from J; bases not matched to a gene: 10. The CDR3: CASTLVGLGADTQYF. The CDR3 DNA reads TGTGCCAGCACCCTTGTGGGACTAGGAGCAGATACGCAGTATTTT.

The rearrangement uses TRBV3-1 and TRBJ1-2; no firm D call. The V gene's germline CDR1 is LGHDT and CDR2 YNNKEL (reference sequence). The CDR3 runs to 15 residues. V shed 3 bases and J shed 5 bases, with 16 bases lying between them. The CDR3 sequence is CASSQPAGGGYGYTF. The CDR3 coding sequence is TGTGCCAGCAGCCAGCCGGCAGGCGGCGGGTATGGCTACACCTTC.

This clonotype was detected only a few times. The chain employs TRBV10-3 and TRBJ2-1; maybe TRBD2 (6 bases). Germline CDR1 is ENHRY and CDR2 is SYGVKD. Trimming removed 5 bases from V and 8 bases from J, with 13 bases in between. The CDR3 runs to 13 residues. The CDR3 DNA sequence: TGTGCCATCAGTCGCCGCGGGGCGGATGAGCAGTTCTTC. It yields the protein CAISRRGADEQFF.

V and J are TRBV5-1 and TRBJ1-2; no reliable D call. This CDR3 region has 14 residues. Germline CDR1 is SGHRS and CDR2 is YFSETQ. Trimming removed 4 bases from V and 5 bases from J, with 15 bases in between. The DNA of the CDR3 is TGCGCCAGCAGCGAAGCAGGATCCCCTTATGGCTACACCTTC. Translating it yields CASSEAGSPYGYTF. Full variable domain (rest looked up from reference TRBV5-1 and TRBJ1-2): KAGVTQTPRYLIKTRGQQVTLSCSPISGHRSVSWYQQTPGQGLQFLFEYFSETQRNKGNFPGRFSGRQFSNSRSEMNVSTLELGDSALYLCASSEAGSPYGYTFGSGTRLTVV.